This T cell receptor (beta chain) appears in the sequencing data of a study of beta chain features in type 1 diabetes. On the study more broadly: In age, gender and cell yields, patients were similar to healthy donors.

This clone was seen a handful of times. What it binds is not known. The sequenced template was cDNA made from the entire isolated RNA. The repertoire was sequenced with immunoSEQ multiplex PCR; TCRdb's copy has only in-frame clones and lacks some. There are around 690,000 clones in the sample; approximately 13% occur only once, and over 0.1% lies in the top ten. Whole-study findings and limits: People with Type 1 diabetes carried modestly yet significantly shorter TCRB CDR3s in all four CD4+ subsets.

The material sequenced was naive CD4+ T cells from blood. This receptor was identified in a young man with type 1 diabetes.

CDR3: CASSSGGDVANEQFF. CDR3 nucleotide sequence: TGCGCCAGCAGCTCCGGGGGGGACGTAGCCAATGAGCAGTTCTTC. The rearrangement uses TRBV5-1 and TRBJ2-1; 8 bases line up with TRBD2. The CDR3 covers 15 residues. After removal of 3 bases from V and 6 bases from J, the junction contained 8 bases not matched to a gene. Per germline, CDR1 SGHRS and CDR2 YFSETQ.